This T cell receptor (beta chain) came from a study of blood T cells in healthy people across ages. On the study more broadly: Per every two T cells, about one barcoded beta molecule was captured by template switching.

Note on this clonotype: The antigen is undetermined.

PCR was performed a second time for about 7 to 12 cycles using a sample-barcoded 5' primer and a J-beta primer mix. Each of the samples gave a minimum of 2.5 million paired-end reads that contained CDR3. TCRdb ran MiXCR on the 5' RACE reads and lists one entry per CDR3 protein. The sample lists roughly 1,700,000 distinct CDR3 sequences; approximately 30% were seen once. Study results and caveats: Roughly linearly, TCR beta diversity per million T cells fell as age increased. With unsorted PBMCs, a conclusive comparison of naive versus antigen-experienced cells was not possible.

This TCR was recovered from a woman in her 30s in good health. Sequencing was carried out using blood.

The CDR3 loop is CSARPQGFSNQPQHF. The DNA of the CDR3 is TGCAGTGCTAGGCCACAGGGGTTTAGCAATCAGCCCCAGCATTTT. The V and J genes are TRBV20-1 and TRBJ1-5, with 7 bases identical to TRBD1. There are 15 residues in the CDR3. Per germline, CDR1 DFQATT and CDR2 SNEGSKA (reference sequence). With 3 bases clipped from V and 0 bases from J, the junction kept 5 bases outside the gene matches.